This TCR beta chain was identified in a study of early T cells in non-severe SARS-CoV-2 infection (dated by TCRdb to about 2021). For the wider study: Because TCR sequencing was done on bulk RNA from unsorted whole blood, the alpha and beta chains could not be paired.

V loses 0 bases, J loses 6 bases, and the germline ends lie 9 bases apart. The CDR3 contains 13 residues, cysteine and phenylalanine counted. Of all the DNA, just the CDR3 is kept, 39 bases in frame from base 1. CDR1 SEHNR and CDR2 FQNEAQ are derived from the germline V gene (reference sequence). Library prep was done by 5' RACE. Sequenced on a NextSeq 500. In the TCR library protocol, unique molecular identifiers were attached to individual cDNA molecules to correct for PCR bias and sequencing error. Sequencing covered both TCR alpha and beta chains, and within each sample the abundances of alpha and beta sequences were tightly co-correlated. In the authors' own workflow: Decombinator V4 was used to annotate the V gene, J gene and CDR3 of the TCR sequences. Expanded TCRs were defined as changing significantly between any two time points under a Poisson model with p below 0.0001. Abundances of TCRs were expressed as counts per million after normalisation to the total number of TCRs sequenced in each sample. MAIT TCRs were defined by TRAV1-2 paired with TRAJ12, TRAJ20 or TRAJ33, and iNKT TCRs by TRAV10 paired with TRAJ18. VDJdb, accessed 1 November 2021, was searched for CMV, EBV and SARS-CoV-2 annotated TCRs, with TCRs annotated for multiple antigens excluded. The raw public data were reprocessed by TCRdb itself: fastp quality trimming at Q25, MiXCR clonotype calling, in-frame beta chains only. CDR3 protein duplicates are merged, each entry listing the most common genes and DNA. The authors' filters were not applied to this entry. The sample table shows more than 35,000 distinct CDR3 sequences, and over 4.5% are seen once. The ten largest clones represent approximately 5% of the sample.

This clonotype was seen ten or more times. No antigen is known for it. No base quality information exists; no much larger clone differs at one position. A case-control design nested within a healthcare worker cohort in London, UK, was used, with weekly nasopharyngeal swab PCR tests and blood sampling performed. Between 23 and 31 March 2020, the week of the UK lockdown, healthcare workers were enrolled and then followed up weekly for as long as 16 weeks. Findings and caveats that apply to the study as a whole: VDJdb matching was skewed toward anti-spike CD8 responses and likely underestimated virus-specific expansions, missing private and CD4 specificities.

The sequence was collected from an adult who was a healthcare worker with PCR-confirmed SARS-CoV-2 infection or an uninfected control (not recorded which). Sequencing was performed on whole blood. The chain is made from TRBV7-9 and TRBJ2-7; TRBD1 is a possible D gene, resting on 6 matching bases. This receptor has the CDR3 CASSLAGHAEQYF. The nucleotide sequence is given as TGTGCCAGCAGCTTAGCGGGACACGCCGAGCAGTACTTC.